This entry is about one T cell receptor beta chain. Its antigen is still unknown. Treatment described: some 20 received Ad26.COV2.S at low or high dose, single or two shots; 5 received placebo; per-sample allocation not given. Following the first vaccine or placebo injection, samples were taken on day 63. This entry is derived from a study of Ad26.COV2.S vaccination and SARS-CoV-2 variants. Study findings and constraints: Placebo recipients and vaccine recipients were similar in non-spike TCR breadth. Substantial breadth in spike-specific CD8+ and CD4+ T cell responses was reportedly seen after vaccination.

Sequencing used immunoSEQ multiplex PCR; TCRdb keeps in-frame clones, though not all of them. The table includes just over 350,000 clones, 70% to 90% detected once. The starting material was peripheral blood, obtained in a trial of Ad26.COV2.S vaccine versus placebo. This sequence originates from a person between 18 and 60 years old who received the Ad26.COV2.S COVID-19 vaccine or a placebo.

CDR3 in DNA: TGTGCCAGCAGCCTAAATGGCGGGGGGCTCAACACCGGGGAGCTGTTTTTT. Translated, it gives CASSLNGGGLNTGELFF. The V call is TRBV7-2, the J call TRBJ2-2, with 8 bases aligning to TRBD2. Germline V CDR1 and CDR2: SGHTA, FQGNSA. This CDR3 contains 17 residues. V gave up 5 bases and J gave up 2 bases; unmatched junction bases: 10.